Below, 22 T cell receptor beta chains from the same sample are listed, as sequenced in a study of shared clonotypes between healthy human individuals. Libraries were prepared by immunoSEQ multiplex PCR; TCRdb keeps only in-frame clonotypes and omits some of them. Of 980,000 or so clones detected, around 80% appear once; the ten largest clones hold roughly 1.5%. Sequenced: memory CD4+ T cells sorted from blood. As for subset: CD45RA-negative fraction. These receptors originate from a man younger than 35 in good health.

This chain uses TRBV5-5 with TRBJ1-1; 7 nucleotides agree with TRBD1. Germline-derived CDR1 and CDR2 are SGHKS and YYEKEE (reference sequence). V dropped 7 bases and J dropped 4; count of bases not matched to a gene: 10. The CDR3 has 14 residues. CDR3 amino acids: CASFPRQGGTEAFF. Here the CDR3 DNA reads TGTGCCAGCTTTCCAAGACAGGGCGGCACTGAAGCTTTCTTT.

The CDR3 DNA reads as TGTGCCAGCAGCTTAGCGGCCCAGCCCCAGCATTTT. It yields the protein CASSLAAQPQHF. J is TRBJ1-5 and V is TRBV7-2; D ambiguous. Trimming removed 0 bases from V and 7 bases from J, with 4 bases in between. CDR3 length: 12 amino acids. Germline-derived CDR1 and CDR2 are SGHTA and FQGNSA.

The gene calls are TRBV28 and TRBJ1-5; 10 nucleotides match TRBD1. This CDR3 has 16 residues. The germline gives CDR1 MDHEN, CDR2 SYDVKM. V trimming: 4 bases; J trimming: 3 bases; junction bases outside the gene matches: 6. The CDR3 region is CASSSRQGANNQPQHF. CDR3 DNA: TGTGCCAGCAGTTCGCGACAGGGGGCTAACAATCAGCCCCAGCATTTT.

The chain is built from TRBV7-2 and TRBJ2-7; D unresolved. The CDR3 has 13 residues. Germline V lookup: CDR1 SGHTA, CDR2 FQGNSA. The V end was cut by 0 bases, the J end by 6 bases, with 9 bases between. The CDR3 region is CASSLAARFEQYF. DNA for the CDR3: TGTGCCAGCAGCTTAGCGGCCAGGTTCGAGCAGTACTTC.

This clone was found a few times. CDR3 sequence reads: CASSQLGTGGETQYF. CDR3 bases: TGTGCCAGCAGCCAGTTGGGGACAGGCGGAGAGACCCAGTACTTC. V gene TRBV7-8 combines with J gene TRBJ2-5, with TRBD1 matching over 8 bases. The CDR3 spans 15 residues. CDR1 is SGHVS, CDR2 FQNEAQ, per germline. J lost 4 bases, V lost 5 bases, and 9 bases had no gene match.

This chain joins TRBV5-1 and TRBJ1-2, with D uncertain. Germline V gene data show CDR1 as SGHRS and CDR2 as YFSETQ. CDR3 length: 14 residues. Trimming shortened V by 0 bases and J by 2 bases, and 8 bases separated the two germline ends. CDR3 bases: TGCGCCAGCAGCTTGGAGCCCGCGAACTATGGCTACACCTTC. Its translation is CASSLEPANYGYTF.

CDR3 in amino acids: CASTPWGQDSEAFF. DNA of the CDR3: TGTGCCAGCACCCCGTGGGGGCAGGATAGTGAAGCTTTCTTT. The V gene is TRBV6-5, the J gene TRBJ1-1; D might be TRBD1 (6 bases). The V and J ends lost 7 bases and 7 bases respectively, with 19 bases between them. This CDR3 has 14 amino acids. Germline V gene sequence: CDR1 MNHEY, CDR2 SVGAGI.

The chain joins TRBV15 to TRBJ1-2; no reliable D call. Germline V lookup: CDR1 LNHNV, CDR2 YYDKDF (reference sequence). This CDR3 has 14 residues. The V end was cut by 0 bases, the J end by 4 bases, with 9 bases between. CDR3 residues: CATSRDPTFYGYTF. Written as DNA, the CDR3 is TGTGCCACCAGCAGAGATCCAACGTTCTATGGCTACACCTTC.

Written as DNA, the CDR3 is TGCGCCAGCAGCCAAGATTTTGGCGGGAGGGTCAATGAGCAGTTCTTC. This gives the protein CASSQDFGGRVNEQFF. The chain is built from TRBV4-3 and TRBJ2-1, with 9 bases aligning to TRBD2. Germline-derived CDR1 and CDR2 are LGHNA and YSLEER. V gave up 0 bases and J gave up 6 bases; unmatched junction bases: 6. The CDR3 totals 16 residues.

CDR3 residues: CASRPSDRGLYEQYF. The CDR3 bases are TGTGCCAGCAGACCATCTGACAGGGGCCTCTACGAGCAGTACTTC. The chain recombines TRBV5-8 with TRBJ2-7; 8 bases are a match to TRBD1. Germline V lookup: CDR1 SGHTS, CDR2 YDEGEE. V was pared by 5 bases and J by 3 bases, with 10 bases of the junction left unmatched. The CDR3 spans 15 residues.

CDR3 residues: CASSPSPGQGRSPLHF. As DNA, the CDR3 is TGTGCCAGCAGCCCCTCACCGGGACAGGGGAGGTCACCCCTCCACTTT. The chain carries TRBV14 and TRBJ1-6; 10 bases match TRBD1. J gave up 10 bases and V 4 bases, and 10 bases lay outside the gene matches. CDR3 length equals 16 residues. Germline CDR1 reads SGHDN; CDR2 reads FVKESK.

V gene TRBV6-5 combines with J gene TRBJ2-7; TRBD1 might be the D (6 bases). Per the germline V gene, CDR1 is MNHEY and CDR2 is SVGAGI. The CDR3 has 12 amino acids. V lost 0 bases, J lost 6 bases, and 6 bases lay in between. The CDR3 sequence: CASSYSQGEQYF. As DNA, the CDR3 is TGTGCCAGCAGTTACTCACAGGGCGAGCAGTACTTC.

The V gene is TRBV7-6, the J gene TRBJ2-2; the D is unclear. The CDR3 length is 15 residues. Germline-derived CDR1 and CDR2 are SGHVS and FNYEAQ. With 2 bases removed from V and 7 bases from J, the gap between germline ends came to 14 bases. Written as DNA, the CDR3 is TGTGCCAGCAGCTTAACACGATTGGGCTTCGGGGAGCTGTTTTTT. This translates into CASSLTRLGFGELFF.

This clone was seen a handful of times. This chain's CDR3 is CASSLKRAVIGNEQFF. The CDR3 nucleotides read TGTGCCAGCAGCCTTAAGCGGGCTGTGATAGGGAATGAGCAGTTCTTC. The chain recombines TRBV7-2 with TRBJ2-1; D perhaps matches TRBD2 (6 bases). This CDR3 has 16 residues. With 5 bases removed from V and 7 bases from J, the gap between germline ends came to 21 bases. The germline gives CDR1 SGHTA, CDR2 FQGNSA.

The chain uses TRBV28 and TRBJ1-2; no reliable D call. The CDR3 totals 12 residues. V gave up 5 bases and J gave up 3 bases, with 7 bases separating them. Germline CDR1 reads MDHEN; CDR2 reads SYDVKM. In nucleotides, the CDR3 is TGTGCCAGCAGTAAGATGGACTATGGCTACACCTTC. Translating it yields CASSKMDYGYTF.

This clone was observed once. The gene calls are TRBV2 and TRBJ1-1; the D is unclear. The CDR3 totals 16 residues. Between the trimmed V and J ends, which lost 6 bases and 5 bases, there was a span of 22 bases. CDR1 and CDR2 (germline): SNHLY, FYNNEI. The CDR3 sequence: CASSSDSAGDWTEAFF. CDR3 nucleotides: TGTGCCAGCAGCTCCGACTCTGCAGGAGATTGGACTGAAGCTTTCTTT. Full variable domain (outside the CDR3, taken from reference TRBV2 and TRBJ1-1): EPEVTQTPSHQVTQMGQEVILRCVPISNHLYFYWYRQILGQKVEFLVSFYNNEISEKSEIFDDQFSVERPDGSNFTLKIRSTKLEDSAMYFCASSSDSAGDWTEAFFGQGTRLTVV.

V gene TRBV10-3 combines with J gene TRBJ2-3, with 9 bases that match TRBD1. The CDR3 covers 16 residues. Germline trimming cut 4 bases from V and 0 bases from J; bases unmatched to any gene: 5. The germline V gene has CDR1 ENHRY and CDR2 SYGVKD. The CDR3 loop reads CAISALDRGSTDTQYF. The CDR3 DNA reads TGTGCCATCAGTGCCCTGGACAGGGGAAGCACAGATACGCAGTATTTT.

The chain combines TRBV5-1 with TRBJ2-5; 13 nucleotides agree with TRBD2. CDR3 length equals 15 residues. V lost 4 bases to trimming and J lost 3 bases; unmatched junction nucleotides: 3. Germline V gene sequence: CDR1 SGHRS, CDR2 YFSETQ. The DNA for the CDR3 is TGCGCCAGCAGCCTGGGACTAGCGGGGAAAGAGACCCAGTACTTC. Residues: CASSLGLAGKETQYF.

This chain joins TRBV6-5 and TRBJ1-6, with D unclear. The CDR3 is 14 residues long. CDR1 and CDR2 from the germline V gene are MNHEY and SVGAGI. Trimming removed 3 bases from V and 8 bases from J, with 11 bases in between. CDR3 in DNA: TGTGCCAGCAGTTATCGCGGTACTGATTCACCCCTCCACTTT. It codes for CASSYRGTDSPLHF.

The rearrangement uses TRBV19 and TRBJ2-1; 15 bases agree with TRBD2. V trimming: 6 bases; J trimming: 3 bases; junction bases outside the gene matches: 3. Germline loops: CDR1 LNHDA, CDR2 SQIVND (reference sequence). This CDR3 is 16 amino acids long. Written as DNA, the CDR3 is TGTGCCAGTAGGGGACTAGCGGGAGGTGGCTACAATGAGCAGTTCTTC. Translating it yields CASRGLAGGGYNEQFF.

J is TRBJ2-7 and V is TRBV7-2; 7 bases line up with TRBD1. The V segment lost 1 base and the J segment 0 bases; nucleotides outside the gene matches: 6. The length of the CDR3 is 16 residues. CDR1 and CDR2 from the germline V gene are SGHTA and FQGNSA. CDR3 sequence (DNA): TGTGCCAGCAGCTTAGTTATCGGACAGGCCTCCTACGAGCAGTACTTC. It specifies CASSLVIGQASYEQYF.

In nucleotides, the CDR3 is TGTGCCAGCAGCGTCCGGGGGGGCTTAAGGGCAGGAAACACCATATATTTT. Translating gives CASSVRGGLRAGNTIYF. The J gene is TRBJ1-3, the V gene TRBV7-2, with D perhaps TRBD1 (6 bases). V lost 5 bases to trimming and J lost 4 bases, with 21 bases between them. The CDR3 contains 17 residues. Looked up from germline, CDR1 is SGHTA and CDR2 is FQGNSA.